Below are 27 T cell receptor beta chains sequenced from a single sample in a study of regulatory T cells in long-lasting Graves disease. TCR beta libraries were built with iRepertoire HTBI primers and Arm-PCR of CDR3 regions. Each CDR3 protein is one row after TCRdb ran MiXCR on the multiplex PCR reads. The sample carries approximately 690,000 distinct CDR3 sequences, 25% to 30% recorded once. Described time point: persistent/refractory GD, antithyroid drugs over 5 years with positive TRAb. Following extraction of RNA from PBMCs, that RNA was used to make the TCR library. The specimen was peripheral blood mononuclear cells (PBMCs), collected when the disease was refractory, from a patient treated with antithyroid drugs. These receptors originate from a female donor with Graves disease.

This clonotype was seen only a few times. The genes are TRBV2 and TRBJ1-5; D call uncertain. The germline CDR1 and CDR2 sequences are SNHLY and FYNNEI. This CDR3 contains 12 residues. With 4 bases removed from V and 7 bases from J, the gap between germline ends came to 8 bases. In nucleotides, the CDR3 is TGTGCCAGCAGTGTATACTCCCAGCCCCAGCATTTT. It codes for CASSVYSQPQHF.

The chain has TRBV3-1 and TRBJ1-5; tentatively, D is TRBD1 (6 bases). The germline V and J ends were trimmed by 6 bases and 3 bases, with 12 bases remaining between them. This CDR3 is built from 14 residues. Germline CDR1 reads LGHDT; CDR2 reads YNNKEL (reference sequence). The DNA for the CDR3 is TGTGCCAGCAGGGGGACGGGGGCCAATCAGCCCCAGCATTTT. Residues: CASRGTGANQPQHF.

The chain recombines TRBV11-2 with TRBJ2-1, with 8 bases matching TRBD2. The CDR3 runs to 15 residues. The V gene's germline CDR1 is SGHAT and CDR2 FQNNGV. V lost 6 bases, J lost 1 base, and 5 bases stayed unmatched. CDR3 nucleotides: TGTGCCAGCAGACCTAGCGGGCCGTCCTACAATGAGCAGTTCTTC. This encodes CASRPSGPSYNEQFF.

In this sample, this clonotype turned up a few times. The chain links TRBV6-1 to TRBJ1-6, with 7 bases fitting TRBD1. With V trimmed by 7 bases and J by 8 bases, 8 bases remained unmatched. Germline CDR1 is MNHNS and CDR2 is SASEGT. The CDR3 has 14 amino acids. In DNA form, the CDR3 reads TGTGCCAGCACCTCCGGGACAGCCGATTCACCCCTCCACTTT. This gives the protein CASTSGTADSPLHF.

There are a few counts of this clonotype. DNA of the CDR3: TGTGCCAGCAGCTTTCAGGGGCGATCGGACTATGGCTACACCTTC. This codes for CASSFQGRSDYGYTF. V is TRBV5-5 and J is TRBJ1-2; perhaps TRBD1 as D (6 bases). There are 15 residues in the CDR3. Germline CDR1 SGHKS, CDR2 YYEKEE (reference sequence). Trimming removed 2 bases at V and 3 bases at J, with 14 bases between.

This clonotype was counted ten times or more. The CDR3 is CASSQRTVMNTEAFF. CDR3 in DNA: TGTGCCAGCAGCCAAAGGACAGTTATGAACACTGAAGCTTTCTTT. The rearrangement links TRBV3-1 to TRBJ1-1; a weak D match, TRBD1 (6 bases). This CDR3 comprises 15 residues. CDR1 LGHDT and CDR2 YNNKEL come from the germline V gene (reference sequence). Trimming shortened V by 2 bases and J by 0 bases, and 10 bases separated the two germline ends.

The CDR3: CASSPGTGGISYGYTF. The CDR3 nucleotides are TGTGCCAGCAGTCCCGGGACAGGGGGAATAAGCTATGGCTACACCTTC. V and J are TRBV2 and TRBJ1-2, with 11 nucleotides matching TRBD1. V lost 5 bases, J lost 4 bases, and 9 bases stayed unmatched. Germline assignment: CDR1 SNHLY and CDR2 FYNNEI. CDR3 size: 16 residues. Full variable domain (outside the CDR3, taken from reference TRBV2 and TRBJ1-2): EPEVTQTPSHQVTQMGQEVILRCVPISNHLYFYWYRQILGQKVEFLVSFYNNEISEKSEIFDDQFSVERPDGSNFTLKIRSTKLEDSAMYFCASSPGTGGISYGYTFGSGTRLTVV.

The sample holds a few counts of this clonotype. The chain's CDR3 is CSVDSSENTEAFF. DNA for the CDR3: TGCAGCGTTGATTCGTCCGAGAACACTGAAGCTTTCTTT. The chain couples TRBV29-1 to TRBJ1-1; D is uncertain. V lost 3 bases, J lost 1 base, and 9 bases lay in between. CDR1 is SQVTM, CDR2 ANQGSEA, per germline. This CDR3 has 13 amino acids.

CDR3 sequence reads: CATSRGGLRQKLFF. For the CDR3, the DNA is TGTGCCACCAGCAGAGGCGGATTGCGGCAAAAACTGTTTTTT. The chain combines TRBV15 with TRBJ1-4; D is undetermined. Trimming took off 1 base at V and 9 bases at J, with 12 bases between the two ends. CDR1 and CDR2 (germline): LNHNV, YYDKDF (reference sequence). The CDR3 contains 14 residues.

This sequence joins TRBV28 and TRBJ1-6; TRBD1 matches 8 bases. V was pared by 3 bases and J by 14 bases, with 0 bases of the junction left unmatched. CDR1 is MDHEN, CDR2 SYDVKM, per germline. The CDR3 sequence is 11 residues long. The CDR3 DNA reads as TGTGCCAGCAGTTTGGACAGGGCCCTCCACTTT. It encodes CASSLDRALHF.

The table lists this clonotype with a few counts. The V call is TRBV6-1, the J call TRBJ1-5; TRBD1 matches 8 bases. There are 15 residues in the CDR3. CDR1 is MNHNS and CDR2 is SASEGT in the germline V gene. J lost 2 bases, V lost 6 bases, and 6 bases had no gene match. The CDR3 nucleotides are TGTGCCAGCAGGGGGGCAGGGGGCCGCAATCAGCCCCAGCATTTT. It yields the protein CASRGAGGRNQPQHF.

CDR3 in DNA: TGTGCCTGGAGTCGGGGGACAGCTGAAGCTTTCTTT. It codes for CAWSRGTAEAFF. The genes are TRBV30 and TRBJ1-1, with 7 bases fitting TRBD1. Trimming cost V 2 bases and J 6 bases; bases outside gene matches: 3. Per the germline V gene, CDR1 is GTSNPN and CDR2 is SVGIG (reference sequence). This CDR3 has 12 amino acids.

The rearrangement joins TRBV10-3 to TRBJ1-2, with 9 bases aligning to TRBD1. This CDR3 has 14 residues. CDR1 is ENHRY, CDR2 SYGVKD, per germline. The trim removed 6 bases at V and 2 bases at J, leaving 4 bases unmatched. The DNA of the CDR3 is TGTGCCATCAGGGGACAGGGCGTCAACTATGGCTACACCTTC. Translation: CAIRGQGVNYGYTF.

This clonotype was picked up many times. The chain links TRBV28 to TRBJ1-5, with D unresolved. V was trimmed by 3 bases and J by 7 bases, leaving 7 bases between them. This CDR3 is 12 amino acids long. The germline gives CDR1 MDHEN, CDR2 SYDVKM. This CDR3 is CASSLLGQPQHF. Here the CDR3 DNA reads TGTGCCAGCAGTTTGTTGGGCCAGCCCCAGCATTTT.

In this sample, this clonotype turned up a few times. This sequence joins TRBV29-1 and TRBJ1-2; TRBD1 agrees at 7 bases. With V trimmed by 7 bases and J by 5 bases, 10 bases remained unmatched. The CDR3 spans 13 residues. Germline V gene sequence: CDR1 SQVTM, CDR2 ANQGSEA. This chain's CDR3 is CSALTGMEYGYTF. Written as DNA, the CDR3 is TGCAGCGCCTTGACAGGGATGGAGTATGGCTACACCTTC.

The chain has TRBV12-3 or TRBV12-4 and TRBJ2-2; 9 bases align to TRBD1. The CDR3 is made up of 15 amino acids. The trim removed 2 bases at V and 3 bases at J, leaving 1 base unmatched. CDR3 in DNA: TGTGCCAGCAGTTTAAGACAGGGGGACACCGGGGAGCTGTTTTTT. It codes for CASSLRQGDTGELFF.

The chain employs TRBV19 and TRBJ1-2, with 11 bases that match TRBD1. The length of the CDR3 is 14 residues. V was clipped by 10 bases and J by 4 bases; unmatched bases: 8. Germline loops: CDR1 LNHDA, CDR2 SQIVND (reference sequence). The CDR3 sequence is CATSGQGGVYGYTF. The CDR3 coding sequence is TGTGCCACCTCGGGACAGGGGGGAGTCTATGGCTACACCTTC.

This clonotype has only a few counts. V usage is TRBV3-1 and J usage is TRBJ1-1; 7 bases match TRBD1. This CDR3 region has 14 residues. The trim removed 4 bases at V and 1 base at J, leaving 3 bases unmatched. Germline-derived CDR1 and CDR2 are LGHDT and YNNKEL (reference sequence). In DNA, the CDR3 is TGTGCCAGCAGCCTAACAGGGGAGAACACTGAAGCTTTCTTT. Residues: CASSLTGENTEAFF.

This chain joins TRBV7-6 and TRBJ2-4; no clear D gene. The CDR3 has 14 residues. V lost 0 bases, J lost 2 bases, and 5 bases lay in between. Germline CDR1 is SGHVS and CDR2 is FNYEAQ. The CDR3 DNA is TGTGCCAGCAGCTTAGCACCGTCCAAAAACATTCAGTACTTC. Amino acid sequence: CASSLAPSKNIQYF.

In its sample, this clonotype was seen a few times. The V gene is TRBV19, the J gene TRBJ1-5, with 7 bases aligning to TRBD1. This CDR3 contains 12 residues. The junction had 7 bases not matched to a gene; V was cut back by 8 bases and J by 9 bases. CDR1 is LNHDA, CDR2 SQIVND, per germline (reference sequence). CDR3 bases: TGTGCCAGTCGACAGGGTTCATGGCCCCAGCATTTT. Amino acid sequence: CASRQGSWPQHF.

This clonotype came up a few times. The rearrangement joins TRBV15 to TRBJ2-5, with D perhaps matching TRBD1 or TRBD2 (5 bases each). V dropped 0 bases and J dropped 3 bases, with 11 bases sitting between them. The V gene's germline CDR1 is LNHNV and CDR2 YYDKDF (reference sequence). CDR3 length equals 15 residues. CDR3 protein: CATSRDGTGKETQYF. Here the CDR3 DNA reads TGTGCCACCAGCAGAGATGGGACGGGTAAAGAGACCCAGTACTTC.

The V gene is TRBV12-3 or TRBV12-4, the J gene TRBJ2-5, with TRBD1 identical over 8 bases. The trim removed 7 bases at V and 7 bases at J, leaving 5 bases unmatched. This CDR3 comprises 12 residues. CDR3 nucleotide sequence: TGTGCCAGCACCAAACAGGGGGGGACCCAGTACTTC. This translates into CASTKQGGTQYF.

V gene TRBV14 combines with J gene TRBJ2-7; no reliable D call. The CDR3 totals 14 residues. Trimming removed 6 bases at V and 7 bases at J, with 19 bases between. CDR1 SGHDN and CDR2 FVKESK come from the germline V gene. The CDR3 protein is CASRLSSEVREQYF. CDR3 sequence (DNA): TGTGCCAGCAGACTCTCCAGCGAAGTAAGGGAGCAGTACTTC.

This clonotype appeared a few times. The gene calls are TRBV20-1 and TRBJ2-2, with 12 bases identical to TRBD2. The CDR3 covers 19 residues. CDR1 DFQATT and CDR2 SNEGSKA come from the germline V gene (reference sequence). With 0 bases clipped from V and 8 bases from J, the junction kept 16 bases outside the gene matches. The CDR3 DNA reads TGCAGTGCTAGAGATATTGGTGCTAGCGGGAGGGCGAAGGTTGGGGAGCTGTTTTTT. Translated: CSARDIGASGRAKVGELFF.

J is TRBJ2-3 and V is TRBV6-2 or TRBV6-3; D is uncertain. This CDR3 has 11 residues. CDR1 and CDR2 (germline): MNHEY, SVGEGT. The V and J ends lost 6 bases and 4 bases respectively, with 5 bases between them. The CDR3 protein is CASRESDTQYF. The CDR3 DNA is TGTGCCAGCAGGGAATCAGATACGCAGTATTTT.

This clonotype was detected ten times or more. The V call is TRBV11-1, the J call TRBJ1-2, with D uncertain. The CDR3 totals 14 residues. The germline V gene has CDR1 SGHAT and CDR2 FQDESV (reference sequence). Trimming cost V 1 base and J 3 bases, with 9 bases left between them. The chain's CDR3 is CASSLDPDYYGYTF. The CDR3, as DNA: TGTGCCAGCAGCTTAGATCCAGATTACTATGGCTACACCTTC.

The chain couples TRBV6-5 to TRBJ1-1; a weak D match, TRBD1 (5 bases). The CDR3 is 16 residues long. Per the germline V gene, CDR1 is MNHEY and CDR2 is SVGAGI. V gave up 1 base and J gave up 5 bases, with 17 bases separating them. In DNA form, the CDR3 reads TGTGCCAGCAGTTACTTTAGTGGGGCGACAAGAACTGAAGCTTTCTTT. This translates into CASSYFSGATRTEAFF.